These 14 T cell receptor beta chains were sequenced from one sample in a study of shared clonotypes between healthy human individuals. TCRdb's table, derived via immunoSEQ multiplex PCR, lists solely in-frame clones and lacks some. The sample includes about 1.1 million clones, roughly 80% of them seen just once. The sample comprised memory CD4+ T cells from PBMCs. This sample's subset: CD45RA-negative fraction. These TCRs come from a young man in good health. Some clones in this sample may be carry-over from other donors' samples.

This chain links TRBV10-3 with TRBJ2-3; 9 nucleotides agree with TRBD2. Germline lookup yields CDR1 ENHRY and CDR2 SYGVKD. CDR3 length: 16 amino acids. Trimming took 4 bases from V and 5 from J; bases not matched to a gene: 10. CDR3 DNA: TGTGCCATCAGTGCGGGCGGGAGGGTTGGCGGAGATACGCAGTATTTT. It translates to CAISAGGRVGGDTQYF.

The V and J genes are TRBV4-1 and TRBJ1-1, with D possibly being TRBD1 (5 bases). Germline CDR1 and CDR2: MGHRA and YSYEKL. This CDR3 has 17 residues. V shed 0 bases and J shed 1 base, with 15 bases lying between them. The CDR3 region has the DNA TGCGCCAGCAGCCAAGATAGTGGTGGGGGAAGGAACACTGAAGCTTTCTTT. This encodes CASSQDSGGGRNTEAFF.

The chain links TRBV28 to TRBJ1-3; tentatively, D is TRBD1 (6 bases). This CDR3 spans 15 amino acids. Germline V gene sequence: CDR1 MDHEN, CDR2 SYDVKM. Trimming pared 3 bases from V and 2 bases from J, leaving 11 bases between. In DNA, the CDR3 is TGTGCCAGCAGTTTGACGGACAGCACTGGAAACACCATATATTTT. It translates to CASSLTDSTGNTIYF.

V is TRBV29-1 and J is TRBJ2-5; D call uncertain. V lost 4 bases, J lost 3 bases, and 9 bases lay in between. The length of the CDR3 is 12 residues. Germline CDR1 is SQVTM and CDR2 is ANQGSEA. The CDR3 spells CSVATLKETQYF. The CDR3 nucleotides are TGCAGCGTTGCAACCCTAAAAGAGACCCAGTACTTC.

The chain carries TRBV7-8 and TRBJ2-2; D is ambiguous. The germline V gene has CDR1 SGHVS and CDR2 FQNEAQ. V shed 5 bases and J shed 3 bases, with 10 bases lying between them. This CDR3 spans 14 amino acids. The CDR3 region has the DNA TGTGCCAGCAGCCTCGCCGCCTACACCGGGGAGCTGTTTTTT. It yields the protein CASSLAAYTGELFF.

The gene calls are TRBV29-1 and TRBJ1-3, with a possible D match to TRBD1 (5 bases). Per germline, CDR1 SQVTM and CDR2 ANQGSEA. The CDR3 has 15 amino acids. V gave up 6 bases and J gave up 0 bases, with 15 bases separating them. CDR3: CSVGRPGPSGNTIYF. The CDR3 DNA sequence: TGCAGCGTGGGACGTCCTGGCCCCTCTGGAAACACCATATATTTT.

As concerns this clone: This clone may be a read error of a much larger clone one base away. Additional DNA sequences in this sample encode the identical CDR3. The chain combines TRBV9 with TRBJ2-5; the D gene is possibly TRBD1 (6 bases). CDR1 SGDLS and CDR2 YYNGEE come from the germline V gene. V was shortened by 4 bases and J by 5 bases, with 21 bases between the two germline ends. There are 16 residues in the CDR3. The CDR3 sequence is CASSPAQGDGQETQYF. For the CDR3, the DNA is TGTGCCAGCAGCCCCGCACAGGGAGATGGTCAGGAGACCCAGTACTTC.

This clone was observed once. The chain couples TRBV5-1 to TRBJ2-3; D gene uncertain. Trimming removed 6 bases at V and 2 bases at J, with 10 bases between. The germline V gene has CDR1 SGHRS and CDR2 YFSETQ. This CDR3 comprises 13 residues. The CDR3 reads CASMDQFTDTQYF. The DNA of the CDR3 is TGCGCCAGCATGGATCAGTTCACAGATACGCAGTATTTT.

This clone was counted once. This specimen includes other DNA sequences encoding the same CDR3. The DNA of the CDR3 is TGTGCCAGCAGTTCTTTCGTTCGGAGTCGCCGAGAAGTTGGAGCTTTCTTT. Its translation is CASSSFVRSRREVGAFF. This rearrangement joins TRBV27 to TRBJ1-1; D not resolved. Germline CDR1 is MNHEY and CDR2 is SMNVEV (reference sequence). The CDR3 has 17 residues. Trimming left V 4 bases short and J 10 bases short, with 28 bases between.

The genes are TRBV9 and TRBJ2-7; tentatively, D is TRBD2 (5 bases). The CDR3 runs 14 residues. Germline V lookup: CDR1 SGDLS, CDR2 YYNGEE. Trimming left V 0 bases short and J 7 bases short, with 14 bases between. CDR3 DNA sequence: TGTGCCAGCAGCGTAGGGGGAAGAGGGAGTGAGCAGTACTTC. Its translation: CASSVGGRGSEQYF.

The V gene is TRBV7-2, the J gene TRBJ2-7, with D possibly being TRBD2 (5 bases). V lost 3 bases, J lost 7 bases, and 19 bases lay in between. The CDR3 extends over 15 amino acids. CDR1 and CDR2 (germline): SGHTA, FQGNSA. The CDR3 region has the DNA TGTGCCAGCAGCTTCGATAGCGTAAGGATGGGGGAGCAGTACTTC. As protein: CASSFDSVRMGEQYF.

The rearrangement uses TRBV28 and TRBJ2-7; no clear D gene. V lost 5 bases to trimming and J lost 5 bases, with 19 bases between them. CDR1 and CDR2 from the germline V gene are MDHEN and SYDVKM. The CDR3 totals 15 residues. CDR3 sequence reads: CASSRVSSFSNEQYF. CDR3 coding DNA: TGTGCCAGCAGTCGCGTTTCGTCCTTTAGCAACGAGCAGTACTTC.

Written as DNA, the CDR3 is TGTGCCAGCAGGCAGGTGGGTGGCCGCAGGGAGACCCAGTACTTC. Translating it yields CASRQVGGRRETQYF. This chain joins TRBV19 and TRBJ2-5; D not certain. The germline V gene encodes CDR1 LNHDA and CDR2 SQIVND (reference sequence). V lost 9 bases and J lost 5, with 22 bases in between. The CDR3 sequence is 15 residues long.

This chain uses TRBV7-3 with TRBJ1-1; D gene ambiguous. The CDR3 has 15 residues. CDR1 is SGHTA and CDR2 is FQGTGA in the germline V gene. V was clipped by 6 bases and J by 1 base, with 15 bases between them. Here the CDR3 DNA reads TGTGCCAGCAGACTTAACGCCCTTGGGAACACTGAAGCTTTCTTT. This gives the protein CASRLNALGNTEAFF.